This T cell receptor beta chain was retrieved from a study of blood T cell repertoires in COVID-19. The overall study: Donors in the United States, Italy and Spain gave samples during acute or convalescent COVID-19.

Method: immunoSEQ multiplex PCR; TCRdb's copy keeps in-frame clones and lacks some. This sample yields tens of thousands of clones, of which about 90% are seen a single time; 5.8% belongs to the top ten. The germline V gene has CDR1 MNHEY and CDR2 SVGAGI. This CDR3 is 13 amino acids long. The V and J ends lost 11 bases and 4 bases, in that order; junction bases with no gene match: 10. The clonotype comes from a human donor in a cohort sampled during active COVID-19. The sequencing sample was made of peripheral blood. This chain links TRBV6-5 with TRBJ1-2, with TRBD1 matching 7 bases. CDR3 coding DNA: TGTGCCTGTACAGGGGCTCCTGGCTATGGCTACACCTTC. Its translation: CACTGAPGYGYTF.